A selection of T cell receptor beta chains follows, all from one sample in a study of T cell repertoires in cytomegalovirus infection. The antigens these receptors bind are not known. One entry per CDR3 protein results from TCRdb running MiXCR on the reads. The profile shows hundreds of thousands of distinct CDR3 sequences, around a third of them singletons. The specimen comprised cultured CD8+ T cells from PBMCs, sampled from culture after CMV antigen stimulation. Receptors were obtained from a human donor in good health (CMV status not recorded). Some clones in this sample may be carry-over from other donors' samples. Each CDR3 is given with its conserved first and last residue. The order of the fields is V gene, J gene, clone size, D gene, CDR3 length, CDR3 protein, CDR3 DNA. D genes are given only for firm matches. Size is omitted from some rows. Given values are once, few, many or a class for expanded clones.

TRBV28	TRBJ1-3	NA	NA	12	CASSFPRNTIYF	TGTGCCAGCAGTTTCCCCCGGAACACCATATATTTT
TRBV27	TRBJ2-5	few	NA	12	CASSDGPKTQYF	TGTGCCAGCAGCGACGGTCCGAAGACCCAGTACTTC
TRBV12-3/TRBV12-4	TRBJ2-3	NA	TRBD2	16	CASSLTSGGETDTQYF	TGTGCCAGCAGCCTGACTAGCGGGGGGGAAACAGATACGCAGTATTTT
TRBV4-2	TRBJ1-4	few	NA	17	CASSQGPLSIRNEKLFF	TGTGCCAGCAGCCAAGGTCCCCTCTCAATTCGTAATGAAAAACTGTTTTTT
TRBV24-1	TRBJ2-5	NA	NA	15	CATSDPERDQETQYF	TGTGCCACCAGTGATCCCGAGCGGGACCAAGAGACCCAGTACTTC
TRBV28	TRBJ2-3	few	NA	16	CASSLWGDGGADTQYF	TGTGCCAGCAGTTTATGGGGGGACGGCGGCGCAGATACGCAGTATTTT
TRBV7-2	TRBJ2-2	few	TRBD1	20	CASSLDRTGRARDYTGELFF	TGTGCCAGCAGCTTAGATAGGACAGGGCGGGCGCGGGATTACACCGGGGAGCTGTTTTTT
TRBV2	TRBJ2-1	few	NA	17	CASSVPREDFTYNEQFF	TGTGCCAGCAGTGTCCCCCGTGAGGACTTCACCTACAATGAGCAGTTCTTC
TRBV15	TRBJ1-5	few	NA	14	CATSRERGYQPQHF	TGTGCCACCAGCAGAGAACGGGGTTACCAGCCCCAGCATTTT
TRBV28	TRBJ2-5	NA	TRBD1	16	CASRTRTGGTQETQYF	TGTGCCAGCAGGACTCGGACAGGGGGGACCCAAGAGACCCAGTACTTC
TRBV7-6	TRBJ1-3	NA	NA	17	CASSLVQNTFSGNTIYF	TGTGCCAGCAGCTTAGTACAGAATACTTTCTCTGGAAACACCATATATTTT
TRBV7-9	TRBJ1-2	many	NA	12	CASSISQGGYTF	TGTGCCAGCAGCATATCCCAGGGAGGCTACACCTTC
TRBV7-8	TRBJ1-1	few	NA	13	CASSKKDNTEAFF	TGTGCCAGCAGCAAGAAGGATAACACTGAAGCTTTCTTT
TRBV6-1	TRBJ2-5	few	NA	18	CASKGGGPPQGKSETQYF	TGTGCCAGCAAGGGTGGGGGGCCTCCACAGGGGAAGTCAGAGACCCAGTACTTC
TRBV14	TRBJ2-7	few	TRBD2	15	CASSQGLAVSYEQYF	TGTGCCAGCAGCCAAGGCCTAGCGGTCTCCTACGAGCAGTACTTC
TRBV9	TRBJ1-5	few	NA	14	CASSNRDTNQPQHF	TGTGCCAGCAGCAACCGGGACACCAATCAGCCCCAGCATTTT
TRBV13	TRBJ1-4	NA	NA	15	CASSLVRRSDEKLFF	TGTGCCAGCAGCTTAGTAAGGCGGTCGGATGAAAAACTGTTTTTT
TRBV24-1	TRBJ2-2	NA	NA	13	CATWDQYTGELFF	TGTGCCACTTGGGACCAGTACACCGGGGAGCTGTTTTTT
TRBV15	TRBJ2-2	NA	TRBD2	22	CATSRDGRVFSDFSSIAGELFF	TGTGCCACCAGCAGAGACGGGAGGGTTTTTAGCGACTTCTCGTCTATAGCCGGGGAGCTGTTTTTT
TRBV4-3	TRBJ2-2	once	NA	14	CASSQRRGPGELFF	TGCGCCAGCAGCCAGAGGAGGGGTCCCGGGGAGCTGTTTTTT
TRBV6-2/TRBV6-3	TRBJ1-1	NA	NA	15	CASSYLGGINTEAFF	TGTGCCAGCAGTTACTTAGGGGGAATAAACACTGAAGCTTTCTTT
TRBV7-6	TRBJ2-5	NA	NA	14	CASSLGGSKETQYF	TGTGCCAGCAGCTTAGGGGGCAGCAAAGAGACCCAGTACTTC
TRBV28	TRBJ2-7	NA	NA	14	CASSPEGEGHEQYF	TGTGCCAGCAGTCCCGAGGGGGAGGGCCACGAGCAGTACTTC
TRBV7-6	TRBJ2-5	few	NA	14	CASSLIEYRETQYF	TGTGCCAGCAGCTTGATAGAATACCGCGAGACCCAGTACTTC
TRBV29-1	TRBJ2-3	NA	TRBD2	19	CSVEDPASGGIDVTDTQYF	TGCAGCGTTGAAGATCCGGCTAGCGGGGGGATCGATGTCACAGATACGCAGTATTTT
TRBV7-8	TRBJ2-6	NA	NA	18	CASSSGTSQISGANVLTF	TGTGCCAGCAGCTCCGGGACTTCCCAAATCTCTGGGGCCAACGTCCTGACTTTC
TRBV6-2/TRBV6-3	TRBJ1-1	many	NA	14	CASSYGEMNTEAFF	TGTGCCAGCAGTTACGGGGAAATGAACACTGAAGCTTTCTTT
TRBV12-3/TRBV12-4	TRBJ2-1	few	NA	12	CASMVARNEQFF	TGTGCCAGCATGGTGGCGAGAAATGAGCAGTTCTTC
TRBV6-6	TRBJ1-1	few	NA	16	CASSYSTWGVDTEAFF	TGTGCCAGCAGTTACTCGACCTGGGGGGTCGACACTGAAGCTTTCTTT
TRBV4-3	TRBJ1-2	NA	NA	15	CASSQDPGLNYGYTF	TGCGCCAGCAGCCAAGACCCAGGGCTGAACTATGGCTACACCTTC
TRBV7-6	TRBJ1-4	few	TRBD1	16	CASSLREGQLNEKLFF	TGTGCCAGCAGCTTAAGGGAGGGACAGCTTAATGAAAAACTGTTTTTT
TRBV3-1	TRBJ2-7	NA	NA	13	CASSPGQIYEQYF	TGTGCCAGCAGTCCGGGGCAGATCTACGAGCAGTACTTC
TRBV28	TRBJ2-3	NA	TRBD2	17	CASPPRALADYTDTQYF	TGTGCCAGCCCCCCCCGGGCCCTAGCGGATTACACAGATACGCAGTATTTT
TRBV10-3	TRBJ1-1	NA	TRBD1	14	CAISDGRGQTEAFF	TGTGCCATCAGTGATGGCAGGGGGCAAACTGAAGCTTTCTTT
TRBV4-1	TRBJ1-1	few	NA	17	CASSLRAVEDMNTEAFF	TGCGCCAGCAGCCTAAGAGCCGTAGAAGACATGAACACTGAAGCTTTCTTT
TRBV19	TRBJ1-4	NA	TRBD1	14	CASSTWDSSEKLFF	TGTGCCAGTAGTACGTGGGACAGCAGCGAAAAACTGTTTTTT
TRBV6-5	TRBJ1-5	NA	TRBD1	13	CASRPTGVQPQHF	TGTGCCAGCAGGCCTACAGGGGTCCAGCCCCAGCATTTT
TRBV10-3	TRBJ2-3	NA	TRBD2	15	CAISVGPSGVDTQYF	TGTGCCATCAGTGTCGGGCCTAGCGGGGTTGATACGCAGTATTTT
TRBV5-6	TRBJ2-3	few	NA	15	CASSSGPSKADTQYF	TGTGCCAGCAGCTCCGGGCCTTCTAAGGCAGATACGCAGTATTTT
TRBV28	TRBJ1-3	NA	TRBD1	18	CASSGGTVVEYSGNTIYF	TGTGCCAGCAGTGGAGGGACAGTCGTAGAGTATAGCGGAAACACCATATATTTT
TRBV6-2/TRBV6-3	TRBJ2-1	few	TRBD2	15	CASSRTSGGADEQFF	TGTGCCAGCAGTAGGACTAGCGGGGGGGCGGATGAGCAGTTCTTC
TRBV5-6	TRBJ2-7	NA	NA	12	CASSYETAEQYF	TGTGCCAGCAGCTATGAGACAGCCGAGCAGTACTTC
TRBV12-3/TRBV12-4	TRBJ2-1	NA	NA	14	CASVEGAGYNEQFF	TGTGCCAGCGTAGAAGGGGCCGGATACAATGAGCAGTTCTTC
TRBV6-1	TRBJ1-2	NA	NA	15	CASSEFRKGIYGYTF	TGTGCCAGCAGTGAATTTCGAAAGGGGATCTATGGCTACACCTTC
TRBV4-1	TRBJ2-7	NA	TRBD2	12	CASSHPGGEQYF	TGCGCCAGCAGCCATCCCGGGGGGGAGCAGTACTTC
TRBV7-8	TRBJ2-3	NA	TRBD1	18	CASSLSRTTGGNTDTQYF	TGTGCCAGCAGCTTAAGCCGGACGACAGGGGGCAACACAGATACGCAGTATTTT
TRBV12-3/TRBV12-4	TRBJ2-6	NA	NA	18	CASNIGGGQGAGANVLTF	TGTGCCAGCAACATTGGGGGGGGGCAGGGGGCTGGGGCCAACGTCCTGACTTTC
TRBV27	TRBJ1-3	NA	NA	14	CASSLRFGGNTIYF	TGTGCCAGCAGTTTGAGGTTTGGGGGAAACACCATATATTTT
TRBV7-9	TRBJ1-2	few	NA	16	CASSNRSGATPHGYTF	TGTGCCAGCAGCAATCGCTCCGGGGCTACTCCCCATGGCTACACCTTC